Listed here are 8 T cell receptor beta chains from one sample, sequenced in a study of shared clonotypes between healthy human individuals. Naive CD8 populations comprised CD45RO-negative cells positively selected for CCR7, excluding terminally differentiated effector memory CD45RA+ cells. Using immunoSEQ multiplex PCR, the repertoire was profiled, and TCRdb retains in-frame clones only, with some absent. Of some 2,000,000 clones in the sample, approximately 94% were seen once. Sequencing input: naive CD8+ T cells sorted from blood. These receptors all come from a man between 18 and 29 years old in good health.

About this clone: The same CDR3 arises from other DNA sequences in this sample as well. The CDR3: CASSYRAGVTNEKLFF. DNA of the CDR3: TGTGCCAGCAGTTACAGGGCAGGGGTTACTAATGAAAAACTGTTTTTT. The J gene is TRBJ1-4, the V gene TRBV6-6; D possibly corresponds to TRBD1 (6 bases). V lost 2 bases and J 2 bases, leaving 12 bases between the germline ends. The CDR3 length is 16 residues. Germline V gene lookup returns CDR1 MNHNY and CDR2 SVGAGI (reference sequence).

The CDR3 DNA reads as TGTGCCAGCGGAAATTTAGCGGGGGGCGATAATGAGCAGTTCTTC. Protein: CASGNLAGGDNEQFF. V is TRBV9 and J is TRBJ2-1; 10 nucleotides align to TRBD2. J gave up 7 bases and V 7 bases, and 11 bases lay outside the gene matches. The CDR3 loop spans 15 amino acids. From germline, CDR1 is SGDLS and CDR2 YYNGEE.

The V and J genes are TRBV19 and TRBJ2-3; TRBD2 aligns across 7 bases. The J segment lost 5 bases and the V segment lost 3 bases, leaving 8 bases of the junction unmatched. CDR1 LNHDA and CDR2 SQIVND come from the germline V gene (reference sequence). The CDR3 spans 15 residues. The CDR3 is CASSMGAGQGDTQYF. The CDR3 DNA sequence: TGTGCCAGTAGTATGGGAGCGGGGCAGGGAGATACGCAGTATTTT.

The V call is TRBV4-1, the J call TRBJ1-6; perhaps TRBD1 as D (5 bases). The germline V gene has CDR1 MGHRA and CDR2 YSYEKL. The CDR3 sequence is 18 residues long. Trimming stripped 3 bases from V and 0 bases from J, with 15 bases between. The CDR3 here is CASSQEKQGSSYNSPLHF. The CDR3 DNA sequence: TGCGCCAGCAGCCAGGAGAAGCAGGGCAGCTCCTATAATTCACCCCTCCACTTT.

The rearrangement links TRBV4-1 to TRBJ2-1; D gene ambiguous. V dropped 4 bases and J dropped 10 bases, with 20 bases sitting between them. Germline CDR1 MGHRA, CDR2 YSYEKL. This CDR3 spans 15 amino acids. CDR3 region: CASSPGPLAAEEQFF. The DNA of the CDR3 is TGCGCCAGCAGCCCCGGCCCATTGGCCGCGGAGGAGCAGTTCTTC.

The chain uses TRBV11-2 and TRBJ2-7, with D possibly matching TRBD2 (6 bases). This CDR3 comprises 15 residues. V gave up 3 bases and J gave up 0 bases, with 12 bases separating them. Germline V lookup: CDR1 SGHAT, CDR2 FQNNGV. The CDR3 coding sequence is TGTGCCAGCAGCTTTTGGCGGGGCAGCTCCTACGAGCAGTACTTC. Its translation: CASSFWRGSSYEQYF. Filled out from reference TRBV11-2 and TRBJ2-7, the complete variable domain reads EAGVAQSPRYKIIEKRQSVAFWCNPISGHATLYWYQQILGQGPKLLIQFQNNGVVDDSQLPKDRFSAERLKGVDSTLKIQPAKLEDSAVYLCASSFWRGSSYEQYFGPGTRLTVT.

The chain employs TRBV11-2 and TRBJ2-7; D is unclear. The CDR3 sequence is 14 residues long. Trimming took 0 bases from V and 3 from J, leaving 9 bases between them. CDR1 SGHAT and CDR2 FQNNGV come from the germline V gene. The CDR3 DNA is TGTGCCAGCAGCTTAGATGGTCCAGGCTACGAGCAGTACTTC. It codes for CASSLDGPGYEQYF.

The chain links TRBV5-1 to TRBJ1-1; D gene unclear. Looked up from germline, CDR1 is SGHRS and CDR2 is YFSETQ. The CDR3 spans 16 residues. V lost 0 bases and J 0 bases, leaving 12 bases between the germline ends. The CDR3 is CASSLAGGPLNTEAFF. Written as DNA, the CDR3 is TGCGCCAGCAGCTTGGCCGGAGGGCCCTTGAACACTGAAGCTTTCTTT.